Presented here are 21 T cell receptor beta chains from one specimen sequenced in a study of cytomegalovirus exposure and HLA in healthy donors. Use of 60 Vbeta and 13 Jbeta primers characterized the PCR. This table comes from immunoSEQ multiplex PCR, and its TCRdb copy is limited to in-frame clones, with some not included. The sample yields approximately 150,000 clones, around 79% seen once. Material for sequencing was PBMCs. These receptors were obtained from a human donor in good health.

The rearrangement joins TRBV7-8 to TRBJ2-2; D call uncertain. V lost 5 bases, J lost 1 base, and 14 bases lay in between. Germline lookup yields CDR1 SGHVS and CDR2 FQNEAQ. The CDR3 runs 16 residues. The CDR3 DNA reads as TGTGCCAGCAGCCCAGTAGGTAGCCGGAACACCGGGGAGCTGTTTTTT. Protein: CASSPVGSRNTGELFF.

CDR3 nucleotides: TGTGCCAGCAGCCCGAAAACCCCCTCTAGCCTTAATGAGCAGTTCTTC. This encodes CASSPKTPSSLNEQFF. The rearrangement joins TRBV7-6 to TRBJ2-1; TRBD2 is a possible D gene (5 bases). V shed 5 bases and J shed 7 bases, with 21 bases lying between them. The germline V gene encodes CDR1 SGHVS and CDR2 FNYEAQ. CDR3 length: 16 residues.

The chain links TRBV30 to TRBJ1-1; a weak D match, TRBD1 (5 bases). Germline CDR1 reads GTSNPN; CDR2 reads SVGIG (reference sequence). Trimming took off 1 base at V and 4 bases at J, with 13 bases between the two ends. CDR3 length: 14 amino acids. The CDR3 region is CAWSGGGPVTEAFF. CDR3 nucleotides: TGTGCCTGGAGTGGGGGGGGTCCGGTCACTGAAGCTTTCTTT.

Turning to this clone: The sample contains more than one DNA sequence encoding this CDR3. The chain has TRBV5-1 and TRBJ1-2, with 7 bases fitting TRBD1. This CDR3 is built from 14 residues. From germline, CDR1 is SGHRS and CDR2 YFSETQ. Trimming removed 3 bases from V and 5 bases from J; junction bases left unmatched: 7. The CDR3 bases are TGCGCCAGCAGCTCGGCCGGGACAGCTTATGGCTACACCTTC. It translates to CASSSAGTAYGYTF. Using reference TRBV5-1 and TRBJ1-2 for the parts outside the CDR3, the full variable domain is KAGVTQTPRYLIKTRGQQVTLSCSPISGHRSVSWYQQTPGQGLQFLFEYFSETQRNKGNFPGRFSGRQFSNSRSEMNVSTLELGDSALYLCASSSAGTAYGYTFGSGTRLTVV.

The chain employs TRBV11-2 and TRBJ1-5; D might be TRBD1 (5 bases). Trimming took 1 base from V and 4 from J, leaving 11 bases between them. The CDR3 is 15 amino acids. Germline assignment: CDR1 SGHAT and CDR2 FQNNGV. CDR3 DNA: TGTGCCAGCAGCTTAGCGGGTGGGGGGAATCAGCCCCAGCATTTT. Translation gives CASSLAGGGNQPQHF.

Turning to this clone: One end of the junction varies from germline; a read error may be responsible. The CDR3 protein is CSSSGDGLEAFF. CDR3 coding DNA: TGTTCCAGCAGCGGTGACGGACTTGAAGCTTTCTTT. The V and J genes are TRBV7-9 and TRBJ1-1; D uncertain. The CDR3 totals 12 residues. From germline, CDR1 is SEHNR and CDR2 FQNEAQ (reference sequence).

DNA for the CDR3: TGTGCCAGCATGGACAGCACCGGGGAGCTGTTTTTT. It is translated as CASMDSTGELFF. This chain uses TRBV10-3 with TRBJ2-2, with D perhaps TRBD1 (6 bases). With 10 bases removed from V and 4 bases from J, the gap between germline ends came to 10 bases. CDR3 length equals 12 residues. Germline CDR1 is ENHRY and CDR2 is SYGVKD.

V gene TRBV29-1 combines with J gene TRBJ1-1; D is ambiguous. V lost 4 bases and J 0 bases, leaving 9 bases between the germline ends. CDR1 SQVTM and CDR2 ANQGSEA come from the germline V gene. The CDR3 has 13 amino acids. CDR3 in amino acids: CSVGRQLNTEAFF. The CDR3 region has the DNA TGCAGCGTTGGGAGGCAGCTGAACACTGAAGCTTTCTTT. Full variable domain (outside the CDR3, taken from reference TRBV29-1 and TRBJ1-1): SAVISQKPSRDICQRGTSLTIQCQVDSQVTMMFWYRQQPGQSLTLIATANQGSEATYESGFVIDKFPISRPNLTFSTLTVSNMSPEDSSIYLCSVGRQLNTEAFFGQGTRLTVV.

The chain recombines TRBV6-1 with TRBJ2-5, with D possibly being TRBD2 (5 bases). The ends were cut back, 2 bases at V and 4 bases at J, with 20 bases in the middle. Germline-derived CDR1 and CDR2 are MNHNS and SASEGT. CDR3 length: 17 residues. This CDR3 reads CASSEWFGRLTGETQYF. Written as DNA, the CDR3 is TGTGCCAGCAGTGAATGGTTCGGCCGACTAACGGGAGAGACCCAGTACTTC.

The DNA for the CDR3 is TGTGCCAGCAGGGAGGGGACTAGCGAGACTGACAGCTCCTACGAGCAGTACTTC. It translates to CASREGTSETDSSYEQYF. The rearrangement uses TRBV28 and TRBJ2-7; 10 bases line up with TRBD2. CDR3 size: 18 residues. Germline V gene data show CDR1 as MDHEN and CDR2 as SYDVKM. V was clipped by 6 bases and J by 0 bases; unmatched bases: 14.

This chain connects TRBV5-1 to TRBJ2-7; 7 nucleotides align to TRBD2. With 7 bases clipped from V and 6 bases from J, the junction kept 10 bases outside the gene matches. Germline V gene sequence: CDR1 SGHRS, CDR2 YFSETQ. The CDR3 consists of 13 residues. The CDR3 sequence: CASGMTSRIEQYF. CDR3 coding DNA: TGCGCCAGCGGGATGACTAGCCGAATCGAGCAGTACTTC.

V gene TRBV5-1 combines with J gene TRBJ2-7, with D maybe TRBD1 (6 bases). Germline V gene lookup returns CDR1 SGHRS and CDR2 YFSETQ. This CDR3 comprises 14 residues. V lost 4 bases to trimming and J lost 0 bases, with 11 bases between them. Written as DNA, the CDR3 is TGCGCCAGCAGCGGGTTGACAGGCTCCTACGAGCAGTACTTC. The encoded protein is CASSGLTGSYEQYF.

This clone has a handful of counts. In DNA, the CDR3 is TGCGCCAGCAGCTTGGGAACAGACTCCTACGAGCAGTACTTC. This translates into CASSLGTDSYEQYF. The chain combines TRBV5-1 with TRBJ2-7; unclear D gene. CDR3 size: 14 residues. Germline V gene lookup returns CDR1 SGHRS and CDR2 YFSETQ. The V end lost 0 bases, the J end lost 0 bases, and 7 bases lay between the germline ends.

The V call is TRBV4-1, the J call TRBJ2-2; 10 bases line up with TRBD2. Germline trimming cut 4 bases from V and 1 base from J; bases unmatched to any gene: 3. This CDR3 contains 16 residues. Germline assignment: CDR1 MGHRA and CDR2 YSYEKL. The CDR3 reads CASSLRTSGNTGELFF. CDR3 DNA sequence: TGCGCCAGCAGCCTTAGGACTAGCGGGAACACCGGGGAGCTGTTTTTT.

The V call is TRBV5-8, the J call TRBJ1-1; no firm D call. The CDR3 is made up of 13 amino acids. Germline loops: CDR1 SGHTS, CDR2 YDEGEE. The V end was cut by 0 bases, the J end by 8 bases, with 11 bases between. CDR3 protein: CASSLAPTLEAFF. In DNA, the CDR3 is TGTGCCAGCAGCTTGGCCCCTACCCTAGAAGCTTTCTTT.

This chain joins TRBV30 and TRBJ1-1, with D tentatively TRBD1 (6 bases). This CDR3 has 11 amino acids. Trimming left V 4 bases short and J 6 bases short, with 9 bases between. Looked up from germline, CDR1 is GTSNPN and CDR2 is SVGIG (reference sequence). This chain's CDR3 is CAWTDSPEAFF. The CDR3 DNA is TGTGCCTGGACGGACAGCCCTGAAGCTTTCTTT. The full variable domain, with the rest looked up from reference TRBV30 and TRBJ1-1, is SQTIHQWPATLVQPVGSPLSLECTVEGTSNPNLYWYRQAAGRGLQLLFYSVGIGQISSEVPQNLSASRPQDRQFILSSKKLLLSDSGFYLCAWTDSPEAFFGQGTRLTVV.

V gene TRBV15 combines with J gene TRBJ2-5; D might be TRBD1 (6 bases). Deletions cut 1 base from V and 2 bases from J, with 14 bases between. The CDR3 contains 16 residues. The germline V gene encodes CDR1 LNHNV and CDR2 YYDKDF (reference sequence). This chain's CDR3 is CATSRASRTAQETQYF. The CDR3 DNA is TGTGCCACCAGCAGAGCATCCCGGACAGCTCAAGAGACCCAGTACTTC. The whole variable domain, filled in from reference TRBV15 and TRBJ2-5, reads DAMVIQNPRYQVTQFGKPVTLSCSQTLNHNVMYWYQQKSSQAPKLLFHYYDKDFNNEADTPDNFQSRRPNTSFCFLDIRSPGLGDTAMYLCATSRASRTAQETQYFGPGTRLLVL.

This rearrangement joins TRBV18 to TRBJ1-1; no reliable D call. Germline loops: CDR1 KGHSH, CDR2 LQKENI. Trimming left V 1 base short and J 7 bases short, with 7 bases between. This CDR3 region has 12 residues. DNA of the CDR3: TGTGCCAGCTCACCACAACACCTTGAAGCTTTCTTT. Encoded protein: CASSPQHLEAFF.

The J gene is TRBJ2-7, the V gene TRBV15; TRBD2 matches 7 bases. CDR3 length: 17 residues. Germline CDR1 reads LNHNV; CDR2 reads YYDKDF (reference sequence). J lost 1 base, V lost 2 bases, and 11 bases had no gene match. CDR3 nucleotide sequence: TGTGCCACCAGCAGACGGGAGGCGACCGCCGGTTCCTACGAGCAGTACTTC. Residues: CATSRREATAGSYEQYF. Together with reference TRBV15 and TRBJ2-7, the CDR3 gives the full variable domain: DAMVIQNPRYQVTQFGKPVTLSCSQTLNHNVMYWYQQKSSQAPKLLFHYYDKDFNNEADTPDNFQSRRPNTSFCFLDIRSPGLGDTAMYLCATSRREATAGSYEQYFGPGTRLTVT.

The V gene is TRBV19, the J gene TRBJ2-7; D may be TRBD1 (5 bases). The CDR3 spans 12 residues. Between the trimmed V and J ends, which lost 11 bases and 3 bases, there was a span of 14 bases. Germline values: CDR1 LNHDA, CDR2 SQIVND (reference sequence). CDR3 DNA sequence: TGTGCCTCGAAAGGGGTCAGCTACGAGCAGTACTTC. Encoded protein: CASKGVSYEQYF.

This clone showed up just once. The chain uses TRBV4-3 and TRBJ2-7; 10 bases line up with TRBD1. V shed 5 bases, J shed 1 base, and the junction held 2 bases outside the gene matches. Per the germline V gene, CDR1 is LGHNA and CDR2 is YSLEER. The CDR3 is 14 residues long. The DNA for the CDR3 is TGCGCCAGCAGCTTGGGACAGGGGTCCTACGAGCAGTACTTC. As protein: CASSLGQGSYEQYF.